Below, 7 T cell receptor beta chains from the same sample are listed, as sequenced in a study of shared clonotypes between healthy human individuals. Sequenced by immunoSEQ multiplex PCR; TCRdb stores in-frame clones only, minus some. In the table there are approximately 2,000,000 clones, roughly 90% of which are singletons. Sequencing input: naive CD4+ T cells from PBMCs. The sample's subset: CD45RA+ positively selected. These receptors were taken from a man in his late teens or twenties in good health. Some clones in this sample may be carry-over from other donors' samples.

The genes are TRBV7-9 and TRBJ1-1; D is perhaps TRBD1 (5 bases). Germline loops: CDR1 SEHNR, CDR2 FQNEAQ (reference sequence). The CDR3 is made up of 12 amino acids. V was cut by 5 bases and J by 11 bases, with 15 bases left in between. CDR3 nucleotides: TGTGCCAGCAGCCCGGAGATCCGGGGGGCTTTCTTT. Amino acids: CASSPEIRGAFF.

This clone was counted a single time. This chain connects TRBV6-1 to TRBJ2-2; D uncertain. The CDR3 length is 12 residues. CDR1 is MNHNS and CDR2 is SASEGT in the germline V gene. Trimming cost V 6 bases and J 6 bases, with 8 bases left between them. Here the CDR3 reads CASRGVPGELFF. CDR3 DNA sequence: TGTGCCAGCAGGGGCGTACCCGGGGAGCTGTTTTTT.

The chain carries TRBV18 and TRBJ2-4; 9 bases match TRBD1. Germline V gives CDR1 KGHSH, CDR2 LQKENI. There are 15 residues in the CDR3. The trim removed 2 bases at V and 9 bases at J, leaving 8 bases unmatched. CDR3 DNA: TGTGCCAGCTCACCAACAAGACAGGGGGGCAGCATTCAGTACTTC. Amino acid sequence: CASSPTRQGGSIQYF.

For this clone: Distinct nucleotide sequences in the sample also encode this CDR3. This chain uses TRBV5-1 with TRBJ1-1; no clear D. CDR3 length: 14 amino acids. Germline loops: CDR1 SGHRS, CDR2 YFSETQ. Trimming took off 0 bases at V and 2 bases at J, with 8 bases between the two ends. CDR3 nucleotides: TGCGCCAGCAGCTTGGATCGGTTAAACACTGAAGCTTTCTTT. This sequence encodes CASSLDRLNTEAFF.

With respect to this clone: This sample includes further DNA sequences coding for the same CDR3. This rearrangement joins TRBV28 to TRBJ2-5; D may be TRBD1 (5 bases). Germline values: CDR1 MDHEN, CDR2 SYDVKM. Trimming cost V 3 bases and J 3 bases, with 8 bases left between them. This CDR3 has 13 amino acids. The CDR3 bases are TGTGCCAGCAGTTTGGGCAGGGAAGAGACCCAGTACTTC. Protein: CASSLGREETQYF. Filled out from reference TRBV28 and TRBJ2-5, the complete variable domain reads DVKVTQSSRYLVKRTGEKVFLECVQDMDHENMFWYRQDPGLGLRLIYFSYDVKMKEKGDIPEGYSVSREKKERFSLILESASTNQTSMYLCASSLGREETQYFGPGTRLLVL.

In this sample, this clone turned up once. This sequence joins TRBV18 and TRBJ2-6, with D uncertain. The CDR3 has 16 amino acids. CDR1 and CDR2 from the germline V gene are KGHSH and LQKENI. Trimming removed 1 base from V and 2 bases from J, with 9 bases in between. The CDR3 reads CASSPQTQAGANVLTF. The CDR3 DNA reads as TGTGCCAGCTCACCACAAACCCAAGCTGGGGCCAACGTCCTGACTTTC.

A single count supports this clone. This chain connects TRBV11-2 to TRBJ2-1, with a weak D call TRBD2 (5 bases). The CDR3 spans 16 residues. CDR1 is SGHAT and CDR2 is FQNNGV in the germline V gene. Trimming cost V 6 bases and J 0 bases, with 15 bases left between them. The CDR3, as DNA: TGTGCCAGCAGGTCCCTAAAGCGGTTCTCCTACAATGAGCAGTTCTTC. Its protein product is CASRSLKRFSYNEQFF.